Here is one T cell receptor beta chain with its context. This clonotype was seen a few times. Its antigen remains undetermined. The record has no base qualities; no much larger clone is one base away. The time point tag for this specimen amounts to: sample taken at primary tumor resection. Without any cell sorting, TCR sequencing was performed on whole RNA extracted either from tumor and nontumor lung tissue or from cryopreserved PBMC samples. Samples were obtained from about 75 patients with early-stage, untreated non-small cell lung cancer from the lung TRACERx cohort. Only patients with enough RNA available from two or more tumor regions were chosen for TCR sequencing. This specimen belongs to a study of spatial heterogeneity in lung cancer (dated by TCRdb to between 2017 and 2020). Notes on the research overall: Beta-chain transcripts were consistently detected in greater numbers than alpha-chain transcripts, which likely reflected higher beta-chain transcript abundance. In the raw uncorrected reads, each unique combination of TCR and UMI appeared on average more than ten times. In non-small cell lung cancer, the study quantitatively compared TCR alpha and beta repertoires across several tumor regions, matched nontumor lung, and blood. TCR repertoire features were related to nonsynonymous mutation counts determined by whole-exome sequencing of tumor tissue. At surgery, both alpha and beta chains were TCR-sequenced in 220 tumor regions, 64 matched nontumor lung samples and 56 PBMC samples.

Libraries were made using 5' RACE. The instrument given in TCRdb is NextSeq 500. In the TCR library protocol, a unique molecular identifier was attached to each TCR cDNA molecule so that PCR and sequencing errors could be corrected. In the original analysis: Decombinator tools were used for TCR identification, UMI-based error correction and CDR3 extraction. Expanded TCRs were defined as those above a frequency of 2 per 1,000, corresponding to the top 1% of the tumor frequency distribution. Each repertoire was subsampled 100 times to 5,000 TCRs, after which Renyi diversity was computed with the R vegan package. CDR3 similarity networks were constructed using string-kernel similarity of amino acid triplets, with links drawn between CDR3s whose pairwise similarity was above 0.82. The public reads were quality trimmed at Q25 with fastp and then assembled into clones with MiXCR by TCRdb, keeping productive beta chains. All rows with the same CDR3 protein become a single entry with the most common DNA and genes. What appears here as the V and J calls and clone size reflects TCRdb's work, not the paper's. The sample table records about 26,000 distinct CDR3 sequences; 9.5% to 15% of these occur just once. The top ten clones comprise less than 30% of the sample.

From the cysteine up to the phenylalanine, the CDR3 has a length of 14 residues. Only the CDR3 portion is preserved as DNA: 42 bases, with reading frame beginning at the first base. The germline V end is reduced by 7 bases and the J end by 5 bases; junction bases left unmatched: 9. Points the paper makes about the study in general: Additional single-cell paired TCR alpha and beta sequencing was considered necessary to confirm, at a functional level, the hypothesis that regional TCRs recognize regional mutations. Ubiquitous expanded tumor TCRs were detected in blood more often at tumor resection than at routine follow-up.

The rearrangement combines TRBV12-3 or TRBV12-4 with TRBJ2-3; TRBD2 lines up with 7 middle nucleotides. The source material was PBMCs, sampled at surgery. The sequence was collected from a female donor with early-stage non-small cell lung cancer. The bases are TGTGCCAGCAACCCCCTAGGGAGGGGAGATACGCAGTATTTT. It is translated as CASNPLGRGDTQYF.